One and the same sample provided the 12 T cell receptor beta chains below, sequenced in a study of blood T cell repertoires in COVID-19. Sequencing was performed with immunoSEQ multiplex PCR; in TCRdb, only in-frame clones are kept and a portion is missing. Of a few hundred thousand clones in the sample, about 91% are singletons; the top ten hold about 2.3%. Sequenced sample: PBMCs or T cells enriched from blood (not recorded which). Receptors were obtained from a woman between 40 and 55 years old with acute COVID-19.

The CDR3 nucleotides are TGCGCAACGAGAGGGGGGGCGCCGACAGATACGCAGTATTTT. This gives the protein CATRGGAPTDTQYF. The chain is built from TRBV10-1 and TRBJ2-3; D perhaps matches TRBD2 (7 bases). Germline-derived CDR1 and CDR2 are WNHNN and SYGVQD (reference sequence). The length of the CDR3 is 14 residues.

This clone was observed a single time. As DNA, the CDR3 is TGTGCCATCAGTGAGGCCGGTTTCACCGGGGAGCTGTTTTTT. This translates into CAISEAGFTGELFF. V usage is TRBV10-3 and J usage is TRBJ2-2; D unresolved. The V gene's germline CDR1 is ENHRY and CDR2 SYGVKD. The CDR3 extends over 14 amino acids. With 2 bases removed from V and 4 bases from J, the gap between germline ends came to 8 bases.

This rearrangement joins TRBV3-1 (or the pseudogene TRBV3-2) to TRBJ2-7, with 12 positions matching TRBD2. Looked up from germline, CDR1 is LGHDT and CDR2 is YNNKEL (reference sequence). CDR3 size: 18 residues. V was clipped by 0 bases and J by 3 bases; unmatched bases: 9. The CDR3 sequence: CASSQDPGGLAGNYEQYV. CDR3 in DNA: TGTGCCAGCAGCCAAGATCCAGGGGGACTAGCGGGCAACTACGAGCAGTACGTC.

This chain uses TRBV28 with TRBJ2-1, with D possibly TRBD2 on 6 matching bases. The germline V gene has CDR1 MDHEN and CDR2 SYDVKM. Trimming shortened V by 3 bases and J by 6 bases, and 12 bases separated the two germline ends. CDR3 length equals 14 residues. CDR3 protein: CASSFDGSGNEQFF. The CDR3 DNA sequence: TGTGCCAGCAGTTTCGACGGGAGTGGCAATGAGCAGTTCTTC.

The rearrangement uses TRBV11-2 and TRBJ2-3; the match to TRBD2 covers 14 bases. Trimming removed 5 bases from V and 6 bases from J; junction bases left unmatched: 13. CDR1 SGHAT and CDR2 FQNNGV come from the germline V gene. There are 18 residues in the CDR3. CDR3 region: CASSPLPGTSGRKDTQYF. CDR3 DNA sequence: TGTGCCAGCAGCCCACTTCCCGGGACTAGCGGGAGAAAGGATACGCAGTATTTT.

The CDR3 loop is CASSNKGGQGQWGYNSPLHF. CDR3 coding DNA: TGTGCCAGCAGCAATAAAGGTGGACAGGGTCAATGGGGATATAATTCACCCCTCCACTTT. V and J are TRBV21-1 and TRBJ1-6; the listed D gene, TRBD1, was not tested against the DNA. TRBV21-1 is an annotated pseudogene. The CDR3 length is 20 residues.

The chain links TRBV5-1 to TRBJ2-3; D not certain. The germline gives CDR1 SGHRS, CDR2 YFSETQ. Deletions cut 0 bases from V and 6 bases from J, with 14 bases between. The CDR3 contains 15 residues. The CDR3 loop reads CASSLVSSPTDTQYF. The CDR3 DNA is TGCGCCAGCAGCTTGGTATCTTCACCCACTGATACGCAGTATTTT. The whole variable domain, remainder taken from reference TRBV5-1 and TRBJ2-3, is KAGVTQTPRYLIKTRGQQVTLSCSPISGHRSVSWYQQTPGQGLQFLFEYFSETQRNKGNFPGRFSGRQFSNSRSEMNVSTLELGDSALYLCASSLVSSPTDTQYFGPGTRLTVL.

V usage is TRBV9 and J usage is TRBJ1-4, with a weak D call TRBD1 (5 bases). Trimming cost V 0 bases and J 5 bases, with 17 bases left between them. Germline V gene lookup returns CDR1 SGDLS and CDR2 YYNGEE. The CDR3 has 17 residues. In DNA form, the CDR3 reads TGTGCCAGCAGCGTAGGGGGCAGTTGGGCGGCAAATGAAAAACTGTTTTTT. This gives the protein CASSVGGSWAANEKLFF.

The V gene is TRBV7-8, the J gene TRBJ2-1, with D unclear. This CDR3 is built from 16 residues. The V and J ends lost 3 bases and 0 bases respectively, with 12 bases between them. CDR1 and CDR2 from the germline V gene are SGHVS and FQNEAQ. The CDR3 coding sequence is TGTGCCAGCAGCTTTGGTGCGGTAAGCTCCTACAATGAGCAGTTCTTC. This gives the protein CASSFGAVSSYNEQFF.

The V and J genes are TRBV9 and TRBJ2-7; unclear D gene. Trimming removed 0 bases at V and 0 bases at J, with 7 bases between. CDR1 is SGDLS and CDR2 is YYNGEE in the germline V gene. CDR3 length: 14 residues. The chain's CDR3 is CASSVAPLSYEQYF. The CDR3 DNA reads as TGTGCCAGCAGCGTAGCCCCCCTCTCCTACGAGCAGTACTTC.

CDR3 nucleotide sequence: TGTGCCAGCAGTGGGGTACTAGTTTTCGAGCAGTACTTC. It encodes CASSGVLVFEQYF. This chain links TRBV2 with TRBJ2-7; weak D call: TRBD2 (5 bases). The CDR3 is 13 residues long. In germline, CDR1 is SNHLY, CDR2 FYNNEI. Trimming shortened V by 4 bases and J by 6 bases, and 13 bases separated the two germline ends.

J is TRBJ2-6 and V is TRBV4-3, with TRBD2 as a possible D gene (5 bases). The V end lost 0 bases, the J end lost 0 bases, and 12 bases lay between the germline ends. The CDR3 is made up of 18 amino acids. The germline V gene has CDR1 LGHNA and CDR2 YSLEER. CDR3: CASSQDVGRPSGANVLTF. The CDR3 DNA sequence: TGCGCCAGCAGCCAAGATGTGGGGAGACCCTCTGGGGCCAACGTCCTGACTTTC.